This T cell receptor (beta chain) was identified during a study of prognosis after radiotherapy for stage I lung cancer. Study at large: The patient group included nobody who received concurrent therapy with stereotactic body radiotherapy. The study recorded distant metastases in several patients (median roughly 7 months) after radiotherapy and no significant progression in approximately 14.

This clonotype ranks as medium-sized (0.01 to 0.1%). Multiplex PCR in two rounds served to amplify TCR beta CDR3 from genomic DNA. First-round PCR, the initial amplification, used primers specific to each TRBV and TRBJ gene. TCRdb used MiXCR to reprocess the multiplex PCR reads, holding one entry per CDR3 protein. The table lists tens of thousands of distinct CDR3 sequences, around 27% of them singletons. Sequencing used PBMCs, obtained before or after stereotactic body radiation therapy (not recorded which). The sequence came from a donor older than 45 with non-small cell lung cancer.

CDR3 in DNA: TGTGCCAGTAGTCGCCTGGGAGGGGATGAGCAGTTCTTC. It is translated as CASSRLGGDEQFF. V gene TRBV19 combines with J gene TRBJ2-1; TRBD2 aligns across 7 bases. Trimming cost V 5 bases and J 8 bases; bases outside gene matches: 6. Germline V gives CDR1 LNHDA, CDR2 SQIVND (reference sequence). The CDR3 covers 13 residues. Filled out from reference TRBV19 and TRBJ2-1, the complete variable domain reads DGGITQSPKYLFRKEGQNVTLSCEQNLNHDAMYWYRQDPGQGLRLIYYSQIVNDFQKGDIAEGYSVSREKKESFPLTVTSAQKNPTAFYLCASSRLGGDEQFFGPGTRLTVL.